These T cell receptor beta chains were read from a single sample in a study of blood T cell repertoires in COVID-19. Measured with immunoSEQ multiplex PCR; TCRdb has only the in-frame clones, and not every one. The table lists tens of thousands of clones, roughly 75% of them singletons, with roughly 4.2% in the top ten. The sample comprised peripheral blood. Receptor source: a woman between 50 and 59 years old with acute or convalescent COVID-19. The CDR3 runs from the conserved cysteine through the conserved F or W. Fields, in order: V gene, J gene, CDR3 length, CDR3 protein.

V gene: TRBV6-5; J gene: TRBJ1-6; CDR3 length: 14; CDR3 protein: CATSRTGDYSPLHF
V gene: TRBV7-3; J gene: TRBJ2-3; CDR3 length: 14; CDR3 protein: CASSLNSQADTQYF
V gene: TRBV7-2; J gene: TRBJ2-1; CDR3 length: 14; CDR3 protein: CASSEGGGMNEQFF
V gene: TRBV6-5; J gene: TRBJ2-2; CDR3 length: 15; CDR3 protein: CASKRDRANTGELFF
V gene: TRBV7-9; J gene: TRBJ1-2; CDR3 length: 14; CDR3 protein: CASSLGEAFYGYTF
V gene: TRBV10-1; J gene: TRBJ2-7; CDR3 length: 16; CDR3 protein: CASSIAVRASSYEQYF
V gene: TRBV7-9; J gene: TRBJ1-1; CDR3 length: 15; CDR3 protein: CASSLARQGRTEAFF
V gene: TRBV19; J gene: TRBJ2-6; CDR3 length: 16; CDR3 protein: CASSIFSGSGANVLTF
V gene: TRBV19; J gene: TRBJ1-4; CDR3 length: 14; CDR3 protein: CASSTTGSGEKLFF
V gene: TRBV6-5; J gene: TRBJ1-1; CDR3 length: 15; CDR3 protein: CASSYSLQGNTEAFF
V gene: TRBV10-3; J gene: TRBJ1-3; CDR3 length: 15; CDR3 protein: CAIMKGDNSGNTIYF
V gene: TRBV21-1; J gene: TRBJ1-3; CDR3 length: 16; CDR3 protein: CASSKDRGQALNTIYF
V gene: TRBV7-3; J gene: TRBJ2-1; CDR3 length: 15; CDR3 protein: CASSLMSKGGNEQFF
V gene: TRBV7-8; J gene: TRBJ1-3; CDR3 length: 17; CDR3 protein: CASSLALMTDSGNTIYF
V gene: TRBV28; J gene: TRBJ1-5; CDR3 length: 15; CDR3 protein: CASSFPTGGNQPQHF
V gene: TRBV5-5; J gene: TRBJ1-5; CDR3 length: 15; CDR3 protein: CASSPMTGFQWPQHF
V gene: TRBV5-6; J gene: TRBJ1-4; CDR3 length: 16; CDR3 protein: CASSLGQFGLGEKLFF
V gene: TRBV27; J gene: TRBJ2-5; CDR3 length: 12; CDR3 protein: CASSPSGKTQYF
V gene: TRBV3-1/TRBV3-2; J gene: TRBJ1-1; CDR3 length: 13; CDR3 protein: CASSQGRRGEAFF
V gene: TRBV28; J gene: TRBJ1-1; CDR3 length: 13; CDR3 protein: CASRKGQYTEAFF
V gene: TRBV5-6; J gene: TRBJ1-2; CDR3 length: 16; CDR3 protein: CASSFGRVGENYGYTF
V gene: TRBV28; J gene: TRBJ1-1; CDR3 length: 15; CDR3 protein: CASSSLTGFNTEAFF
V gene: TRBV10-3; J gene: TRBJ1-4; CDR3 length: 15; CDR3 protein: CAISDRGGTNEKLFF
V gene: TRBV6-5; J gene: TRBJ1-5; CDR3 length: 15; CDR3 protein: CASRPQGPVNQPQHF
V gene: TRBV6-2/TRBV6-3; J gene: TRBJ1-1; CDR3 length: 15; CDR3 protein: CASSSPRTGEPEAFF
V gene: TRBV7-8; J gene: TRBJ1-2; CDR3 length: 14; CDR3 protein: CASSLGREGYGYTF
V gene: TRBV5-1; J gene: TRBJ1-1; CDR3 length: 17; CDR3 protein: CASSPRRGGVRDTEAFF
V gene: TRBV7-9; J gene: TRBJ1-2; CDR3 length: 12; CDR3 protein: CASSPEGYSYTF
V gene: TRBV2; J gene: TRBJ1-5; CDR3 length: 12; CDR3 protein: CASSSGDQPQHF
V gene: TRBV7-2; J gene: TRBJ2-7; CDR3 length: 14; CDR3 protein: CASSSRDRVYEQYF
V gene: TRBV6-5; J gene: TRBJ2-1; CDR3 length: 14; CDR3 protein: CASNYGRENNEQFF
V gene: TRBV2; J gene: TRBJ1-2; CDR3 length: 15; CDR3 protein: CASSDSPTARYGYTF
V gene: TRBV13; J gene: TRBJ2-1; CDR3 length: 14; CDR3 protein: CASTDRGSYNEQFF
V gene: TRBV7-9; J gene: TRBJ2-1; CDR3 length: 12; CDR3 protein: CASSSLVYEQFF
V gene: TRBV5-8; J gene: TRBJ1-4; CDR3 length: 14; CDR3 protein: CASSFFYSGEKLFF
V gene: TRBV4-3; J gene: TRBJ1-1; CDR3 length: 15; CDR3 protein: CASSQAGGLNTEAFF
V gene: TRBV5-6; J gene: TRBJ2-1; CDR3 length: 14; CDR3 protein: CASSQGTSGNEQFF
V gene: TRBV5-1; J gene: TRBJ2-5; CDR3 length: 13; CDR3 protein: CASSTEGQETQYF
V gene: TRBV6-5; J gene: TRBJ2-2; CDR3 length: 14; CDR3 protein: CASSRDRSTGELFF
V gene: TRBV19; J gene: TRBJ1-1; CDR3 length: 14; CDR3 protein: CASSISSNAKEAFF
V gene: TRBV5-5; J gene: TRBJ2-3; CDR3 length: 15; CDR3 protein: CASSRRLAGEDTQYF
V gene: TRBV7-2; J gene: TRBJ2-1; CDR3 length: 15; CDR3 protein: CASSSAGGQTNEQFF
V gene: TRBV19; J gene: TRBJ1-1; CDR3 length: 15; CDR3 protein: CASSSRDRWNTEAFF
V gene: TRBV2; J gene: TRBJ1-2; CDR3 length: 15; CDR3 protein: CASSRGTALDGGYTF
V gene: TRBV28; J gene: TRBJ1-4; CDR3 length: 13; CDR3 protein: CASTNPAGEKLFF
V gene: TRBV3-1/TRBV3-2; J gene: TRBJ2-2; CDR3 length: 14; CDR3 protein: CASSHVLEAGELFF
V gene: TRBV19; J gene: TRBJ2-3; CDR3 length: 16; CDR3 protein: CASSIYSGGITDTQYF